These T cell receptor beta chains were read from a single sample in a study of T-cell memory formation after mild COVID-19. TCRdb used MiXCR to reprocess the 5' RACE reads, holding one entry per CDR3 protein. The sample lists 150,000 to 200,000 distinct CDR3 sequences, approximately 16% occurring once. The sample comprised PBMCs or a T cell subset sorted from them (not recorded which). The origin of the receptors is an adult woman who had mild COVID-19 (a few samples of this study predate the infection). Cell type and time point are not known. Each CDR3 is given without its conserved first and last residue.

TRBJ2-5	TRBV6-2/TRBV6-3	ASTLRETQY
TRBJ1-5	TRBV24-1	ATSGYNQPQH
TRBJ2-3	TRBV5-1	ASSRLAGGLSDTDTQY
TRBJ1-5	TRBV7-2	ASRGYSNQPQH
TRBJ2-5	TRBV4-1	ASSQDPAGGLQETQY
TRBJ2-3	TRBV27	ASLTGGPDTQY
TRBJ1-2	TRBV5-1	ASSLDSPSNYGYT
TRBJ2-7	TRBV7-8	ASSLEGLAGGYEQY
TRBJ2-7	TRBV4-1	ASSNLRVSYEQY
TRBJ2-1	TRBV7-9	ASSSRRVRQF
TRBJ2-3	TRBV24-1	ATSDTTSGSPY
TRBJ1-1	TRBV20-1	SARGRLLSDTEAF
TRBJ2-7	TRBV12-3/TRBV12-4	ASSLGKGIYEQY
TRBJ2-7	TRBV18	ASSPGQGAYYEQY
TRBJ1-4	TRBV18	ASSPTRVVVEKLF
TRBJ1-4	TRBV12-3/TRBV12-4	ASSLEGGGYEKLF
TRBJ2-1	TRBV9	ASSTGTLAYNEQF
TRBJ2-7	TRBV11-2	ASSLDLNRVGYEQY
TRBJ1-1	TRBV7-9	ASSPQNREAF
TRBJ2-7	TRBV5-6	ASSLVRSGQGRYEQY
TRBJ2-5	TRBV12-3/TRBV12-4	ASSYISGGAGETQY
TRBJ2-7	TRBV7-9	ASSLASGRTRSYEQY
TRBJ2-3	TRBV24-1	ATSPSVVAEFTDTQY
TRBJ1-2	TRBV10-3	AIKRGGDYGYT
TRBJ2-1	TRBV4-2	ASSQVASGTYNEQF
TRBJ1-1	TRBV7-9	ASSRSGSTEAF
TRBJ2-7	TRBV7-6	ASTTGTSGIGQY
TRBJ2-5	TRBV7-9	ASSRRPKPRAAIQETQY
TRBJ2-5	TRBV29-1	SVEGRFSGVQETQY
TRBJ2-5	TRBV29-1	SVDRVGETQY
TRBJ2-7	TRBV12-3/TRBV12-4	ASTAGRYEQY
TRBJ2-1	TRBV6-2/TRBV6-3	ASSSQGNSYNEQF
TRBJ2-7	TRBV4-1	ASSQHSPTGVYEQY
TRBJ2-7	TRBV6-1	ASSAAGASYEQY
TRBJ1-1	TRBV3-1	ASSQANTEAF
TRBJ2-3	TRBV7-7	ASSHGTARTDTQY
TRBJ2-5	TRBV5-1	ASSVGQGVQTQY
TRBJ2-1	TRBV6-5	ASSYSGLAGLGSSYNEQF
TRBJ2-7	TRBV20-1	SAGSEQY
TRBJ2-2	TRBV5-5	ASSLAAGGTGELF
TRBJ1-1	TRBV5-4	ASSPELGVDSEAF
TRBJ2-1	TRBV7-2	ASTLTGGSYNEQF
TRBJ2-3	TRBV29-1	SGSGTSPDTQY
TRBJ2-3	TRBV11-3	ASRLGLAGALRTDTQY
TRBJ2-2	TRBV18	ASSPRQGETTGELF
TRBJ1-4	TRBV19	ASSIVGQGSGKLF
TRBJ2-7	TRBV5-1	ASSLGEAYEQY